These 3 T cell receptor beta chains were sequenced from one sample in a study of breast tumors, draining lymph nodes, adjacent tissues. Each CDR3 protein gets one entry after TCRdb re-called the multiplex PCR reads with MiXCR. Counted here are about 130,000 distinct CDR3 sequences, about a fifth occurring once; the ten biggest clones make up just over 2.5%. Axillary draining lymph nodes of breast cancer patients supplied the node samples. Source material: axillary lymph node tissue. The source of these receptors is a female donor with breast cancer. Some clones in this sample may be carry-over from other donors' samples.

This clonotype was counted many times. The J gene is TRBJ2-7, the V gene TRBV6-6, with 7 bases identical to TRBD1. V lost 6 bases to trimming and J lost 6 bases; unmatched junction nucleotides: 2. CDR3 size: 11 residues. Germline V gene lookup returns CDR1 MNHNY and CDR2 SVGAGI (reference sequence). CDR3: CASSPGGEQYF. DNA for the CDR3: TGTGCCAGCAGCCCAGGGGGCGAGCAGTACTTC.

This clonotype was counted a few times. The junction and the germline gene differ at one end; a read error may be behind it. V usage is TRBV11-3 and J usage is TRBJ1-2, with D possibly matching TRBD1 (5 bases). Germline V gives CDR1 SGHNT, CDR2 YENEEA. The CDR3 has 14 amino acids. The CDR3 is CASSLDQGLDGYAF. Written as DNA, the CDR3 is TGTGCCAGCAGCTTAGATCAGGGACTGGATGGCTACGCCTTT.

About this clonotype: A much larger clone lies one base from this, so it may be a read error. V and J are TRBV3-1 and TRBJ2-1, with D possibly matching TRBD2 (5 bases). Trimming took off 4 bases at V and 8 bases at J, with 12 bases between the two ends. The CDR3 has 13 amino acids. Germline lookup yields CDR1 LGHDT and CDR2 YNNKEL (reference sequence). CDR3 in amino acids: CASSRRGSDEQFF. For the CDR3, the DNA is TGTGCCAGCAGCCGACGGGGATCCGATGAGCAGTTCTTC.